The 6 T cell receptor beta chains listed next were all sequenced from one sample in a study of cytomegalovirus exposure and HLA in healthy donors. The study ran its PCR with 60 Vbeta and 13 Jbeta primers. The method was immunoSEQ multiplex PCR; TCRdb's version includes in-frame clones alone and lacks a portion of them. Of 150,000 to 200,000 clones in the sample, approximately 83% were seen once. The sequenced material came from PBMCs. The receptors were sampled from a man aged 18 to 35 in good health and CMV-seropositive.

J is TRBJ2-3 and V is TRBV5-1, with D possibly being TRBD2 (5 bases). Trimming removed 4 bases from V and 1 base from J, with 13 bases in between. The CDR3 length is 15 residues. Germline V gene data show CDR1 as SGHRS and CDR2 as YFSETQ. Written as DNA, the CDR3 is TGCGCCAGCAGCCTCCGGGGTTTGGGCACAGATACGCAGTATTTT. This encodes CASSLRGLGTDTQYF.

The J gene is TRBJ1-6, the V gene TRBV6-5, with a tentative D call TRBD1 (6 bases). The germline V gene has CDR1 MNHEY and CDR2 SVGAGI. This CDR3 is 13 amino acids long. Trimming cost V 3 bases and J 10 bases, with 10 bases left between them. The CDR3 DNA is TGTGCCAGCAGTTATCACAGGGAATCACCCCTCCACTTT. Its protein product is CASSYHRESPLHF.

The rearrangement uses TRBV7-9 and TRBJ1-1; TRBD1 might be the D (5 bases). From germline, CDR1 is SEHNR and CDR2 FQNEAQ (reference sequence). Trimming took 1 base from V and 7 from J, leaving 10 bases between them. The CDR3 loop spans 13 amino acids. The CDR3 coding sequence is TGTGCCAGCAGCTTAGAATGGACAAATGAAGCTTTCTTT. It is translated as CASSLEWTNEAFF.

The chain has TRBV2 and TRBJ1-1, with D possibly TRBD1 on 6 matching bases. CDR1 is SNHLY and CDR2 is FYNNEI in the germline V gene. The V gene lost 4 bases and the J gene lost 6 bases, with 9 bases spanning the gap. This CDR3 has 12 residues. CDR3 loop: CASSVQGPEAFF. The CDR3 DNA reads as TGTGCCAGCAGTGTACAGGGCCCTGAAGCTTTCTTT. Looking up the rest from reference TRBV2 and TRBJ1-1 gives the full variable domain: EPEVTQTPSHQVTQMGQEVILRCVPISNHLYFYWYRQILGQKVEFLVSFYNNEISEKSEIFDDQFSVERPDGSNFTLKIRSTKLEDSAMYFCASSVQGPEAFFGQGTRLTVV.

Notes on this clone: Germline and junction disagree at one end, which may indicate a read error. The genes are TRBV7-7 and TRBJ2-3; 8 nucleotides match TRBD1. There are 14 residues in the CDR3. From germline, CDR1 is SSHAT and CDR2 FNYEAQ (reference sequence). The CDR3 region has the DNA TGTGCTAGCAGCCCAGGACAGGGCCGAGATACGCAGTATTTT. It specifies CASSPGQGRDTQYF.

The genes are TRBV19 and TRBJ2-3; 8 positions match TRBD2. CDR1 is LNHDA, CDR2 SQIVND, per germline (reference sequence). The CDR3 totals 15 residues. V was pared by 3 bases and J by 1 base, with 3 bases of the junction left unmatched. The chain's CDR3 is CASSIGLAGTDTQYF. CDR3 sequence (DNA): TGTGCCAGTAGTATCGGACTAGCCGGCACAGATACGCAGTATTTT.